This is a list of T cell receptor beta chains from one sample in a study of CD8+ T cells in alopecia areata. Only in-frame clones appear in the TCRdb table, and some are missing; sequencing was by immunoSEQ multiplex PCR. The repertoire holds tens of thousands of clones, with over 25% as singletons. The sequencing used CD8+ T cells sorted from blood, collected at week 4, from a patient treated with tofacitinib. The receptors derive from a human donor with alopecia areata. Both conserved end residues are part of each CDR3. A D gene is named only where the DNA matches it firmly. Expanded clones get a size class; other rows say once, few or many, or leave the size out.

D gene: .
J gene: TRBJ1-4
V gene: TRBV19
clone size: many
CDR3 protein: CASSIISADATNEKLFF
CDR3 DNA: TGTGCCAGTAGTATCATCTCGGCAGACGCAACTAATGAAAAACTGTTTTTT

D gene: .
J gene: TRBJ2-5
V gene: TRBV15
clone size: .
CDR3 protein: CATVRPGGQETQYF
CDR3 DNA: TGTGCCACCGTGCGCCCCGGGGGCCAAGAGACCCAGTACTTC

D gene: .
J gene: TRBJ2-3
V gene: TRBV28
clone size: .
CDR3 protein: CASSPDQNTDTQYF
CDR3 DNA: TGTGCCAGCAGCCCGGACCAAAACACAGATACGCAGTATTTT

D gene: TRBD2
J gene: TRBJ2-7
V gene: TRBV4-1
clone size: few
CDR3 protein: CASSLGVATSGYEQYF
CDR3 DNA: TGCGCCAGCAGCCTAGGTGTGGCGACTAGCGGCTACGAGCAGTACTTC

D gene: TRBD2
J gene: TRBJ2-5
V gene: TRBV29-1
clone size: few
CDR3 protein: CSVVGAGEGETQYF
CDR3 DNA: TGCAGCGTTGTCGGAGCGGGAGAAGGGGAGACCCAGTACTTC

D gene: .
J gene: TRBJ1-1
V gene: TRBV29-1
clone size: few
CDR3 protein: CSVEWRVKVNTEAFF
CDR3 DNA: TGCAGCGTTGAATGGAGGGTGAAGGTGAACACTGAAGCTTTCTTT

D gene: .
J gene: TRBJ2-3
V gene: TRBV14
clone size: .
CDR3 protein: CASSQVVGESTDTQYF
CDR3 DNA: TGTGCCAGCAGCCAAGTGGTGGGAGAGAGCACAGATACGCAGTATTTT

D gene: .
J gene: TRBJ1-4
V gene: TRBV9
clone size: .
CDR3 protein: CASSGRDIDEKLFF
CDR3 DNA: TGTGCCAGCAGCGGCCGGGACATTGATGAAAAACTGTTTTTT

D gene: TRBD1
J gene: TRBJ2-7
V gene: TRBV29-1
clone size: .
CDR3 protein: CSVEGQGYEQYF
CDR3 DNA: TGCAGCGTTGAGGGACAGGGGTACGAGCAGTACTTC

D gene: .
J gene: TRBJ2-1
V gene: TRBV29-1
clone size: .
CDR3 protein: CSVGAGPGVEQFF
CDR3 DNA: TGCAGCGTGGGCGCAGGCCCCGGGGTCGAGCAGTTCTTC

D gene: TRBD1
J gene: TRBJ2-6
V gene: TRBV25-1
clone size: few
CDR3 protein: CASSTSTGSGANVLTF
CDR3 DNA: TGTGCCAGCAGTACATCGACAGGGTCTGGGGCCAACGTCCTGACTTTC

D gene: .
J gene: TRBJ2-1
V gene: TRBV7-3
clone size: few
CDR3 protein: CASSLTGSSYNEQFF
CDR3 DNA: TGTGCCAGCAGCTTAACCGGCAGCTCCTACAATGAGCAGTTCTTC

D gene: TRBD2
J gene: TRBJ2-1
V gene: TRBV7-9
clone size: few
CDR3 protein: CASSSRGTSGRDYEQFF
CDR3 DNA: TGTGCCAGCAGCTCCCGAGGGACTAGCGGGAGGGATTATGAGCAGTTCTTC

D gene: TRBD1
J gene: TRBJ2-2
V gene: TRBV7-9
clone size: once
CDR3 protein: CASSSWDSAGELFF
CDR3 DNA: TGTGCCAGCAGCTCGTGGGACAGTGCCGGGGAGCTGTTTTTT

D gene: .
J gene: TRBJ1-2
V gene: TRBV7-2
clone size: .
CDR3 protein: CASSLGGQGYTF
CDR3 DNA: TGTGCCAGCAGCTTAGGTGGACAGGGCTACACCTTC

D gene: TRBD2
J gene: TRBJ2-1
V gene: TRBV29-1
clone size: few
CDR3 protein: CSAGSAGRNEQFF
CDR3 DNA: TGCAGTGCTGGGTCAGCGGGAAGGAATGAGCAGTTCTTC

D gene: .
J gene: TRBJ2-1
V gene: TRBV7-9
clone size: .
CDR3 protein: CASRDPSYNEQFF
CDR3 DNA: TGTGCCAGCCGGGACCCCTCCTACAATGAGCAGTTCTTC

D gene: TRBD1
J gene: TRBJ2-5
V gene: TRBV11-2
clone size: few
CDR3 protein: CASSPDARGRRETQYF
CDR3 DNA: TGTGCCAGCAGCCCAGACGCCAGGGGGCGCCGGGAGACCCAGTACTTC

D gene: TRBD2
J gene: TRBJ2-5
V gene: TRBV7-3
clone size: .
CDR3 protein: CASSFSGTSGETQYF
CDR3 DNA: TGTGCCAGCAGTTTCTCCGGGACTAGCGGAGAGACCCAGTACTTC

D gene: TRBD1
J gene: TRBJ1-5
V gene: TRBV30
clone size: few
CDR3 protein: CAWRGQGGQPQHF
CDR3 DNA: TGTGCCTGGAGGGGACAGGGGGGACAGCCCCAGCATTTT

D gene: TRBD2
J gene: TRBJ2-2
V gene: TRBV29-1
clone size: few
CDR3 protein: CSVEAPSGSRELFF
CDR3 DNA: TGCAGCGTTGAAGCCCCTAGCGGGAGTAGGGAGCTGTTTTTT

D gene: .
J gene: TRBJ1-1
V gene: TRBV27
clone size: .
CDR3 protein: CASSLSGVNEAFF
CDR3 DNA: TGTGCCAGCAGTTTATCGGGTGTAAATGAAGCTTTCTTT

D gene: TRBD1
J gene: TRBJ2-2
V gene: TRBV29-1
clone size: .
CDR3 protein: CSVDRGQSGELFF
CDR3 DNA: TGCAGCGTTGACAGGGGGCAGTCCGGGGAGCTGTTTTTT

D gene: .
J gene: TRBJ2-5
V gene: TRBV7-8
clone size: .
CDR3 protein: CASRRRDLQETQYF
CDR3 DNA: TGTGCCAGCAGGAGGAGGGACTTACAAGAGACCCAGTACTTC

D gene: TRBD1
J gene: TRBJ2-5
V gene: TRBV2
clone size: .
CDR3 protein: CASSNRQGARETQYF
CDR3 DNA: TGTGCCAGCAGCAACAGACAGGGGGCCAGAGAGACCCAGTACTTC

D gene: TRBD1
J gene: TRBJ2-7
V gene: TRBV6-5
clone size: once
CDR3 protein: CASSYYQGDEQYF
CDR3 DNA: TGTGCCAGCAGTTACTACCAGGGGGACGAGCAGTACTTC

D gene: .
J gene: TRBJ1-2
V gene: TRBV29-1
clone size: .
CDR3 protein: CSVGALIGGAAGYTF
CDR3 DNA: TGCAGCGTTGGAGCCCTGATTGGGGGGGCCGCTGGCTACACCTTC